This T cell receptor beta chain was profiled in a study of vaccination effects on CD4 cells after COVID-19. Study overall: IL-2 at 9 to 10 IU/ml and peptides at about 10 ug/ml were added to cultured PBMC, around 2 million per well.

The protocol was immunoSEQ multiplex PCR, while the TCRdb copy is restricted to in-frame clones and leaves out a portion. The sample lists some 50,000 clones; 74% were seen once. Germline V gene lookup returns CDR1 LNHDA and CDR2 SQIVND (reference sequence). The CDR3 has 15 amino acids. Trimming cost V 3 bases and J 0 bases, with 9 bases left between them. Cultured cells yielded isolated CD4+ T cells after 10 days. Regarding this clone: Its target is unknown.

The rearrangement links TRBV19 to TRBJ1-3; D ambiguous. This specimen consisted of CD4+ T cells from PBMCs cultured without peptide, obtained before COVID-19 vaccination. The clonotype originates from a human donor who had a prior SARS-CoV-2 infection. The CDR3 loop reads CASSMTRNSGNTIYF. DNA of the CDR3: TGTGCCAGTAGTATGACCAGGAACTCTGGAAACACCATATATTTT.